These 5 T cell receptor beta chains originate from one sample sequenced in a study of T cell responses to AZD1222 COVID-19 vaccine. Clones were sequenced by immunoSEQ multiplex PCR, and TCRdb holds only the in-frame ones, with some missing. The table records 95,000 to 110,000 clones, approximately 90% of them present only once. The input for sequencing was peripheral blood, taken 28 days after the second AZD1222 dose. These TCRs come from an adult who received the AZD1222 COVID-19 vaccine.

This clone was seen a single time. CDR3 region: CASSLLLGSTEAFF. The CDR3 DNA reads as TGTGCCAGCAGCCTTCTGCTGGGGTCCACTGAAGCTTTCTTT. The J gene is TRBJ1-1, the V gene TRBV11-1; no reliable D call. V shed 5 bases and J shed 4 bases, with 14 bases lying between them. CDR3 size: 14 residues. Germline V CDR1 and CDR2: SGHAT, FQDESV (reference sequence).

The chain combines TRBV5-1 with TRBJ2-1, with 11 positions matching TRBD2. V shed 2 bases, J shed 6 bases, and the junction held 1 base outside the gene matches. Per germline, CDR1 SGHRS and CDR2 YFSETQ. The CDR3 contains 14 residues. CDR3 protein: CASSFTSGGNEQFF. CDR3 nucleotide sequence: TGCGCCAGCAGCTTCACTAGCGGGGGCAATGAGCAGTTCTTC.

This chain uses TRBV6-2 or TRBV6-3 with TRBJ2-5; 9 bases are a match to TRBD2. Germline lookup yields CDR1 MNHEY and CDR2 SVGEGT. The CDR3 is 14 residues long. Trimming cost V 2 bases and J 5 bases; bases outside gene matches: 3. The CDR3 sequence is CASSYSGRRETQYF. CDR3 sequence (DNA): TGTGCCAGCAGTTACAGCGGGAGGCGGGAGACCCAGTACTTC.

The chain carries TRBV11-2 and TRBJ1-2; unclear D gene. In germline, CDR1 is SGHAT, CDR2 FQNNGV. The CDR3 length is 15 residues. Trimming pared 5 bases from V and 5 bases from J, leaving 18 bases between. The CDR3: CASSATLRSGYGYTF. The DNA of the CDR3 is TGTGCCAGCAGCGCAACGTTACGGTCGGGATATGGCTACACCTTC.

The CDR3 nucleotides read TGTGCCAGCAGCGTAGGGGGATCACCCCTCCACTTT. Translated, it gives CASSVGGSPLHF. The chain carries TRBV9 and TRBJ1-6; D gene ambiguous. The germline V gene encodes CDR1 SGDLS and CDR2 YYNGEE. V lost 0 bases and J lost 10, with 5 bases in between. The CDR3 runs to 12 residues.